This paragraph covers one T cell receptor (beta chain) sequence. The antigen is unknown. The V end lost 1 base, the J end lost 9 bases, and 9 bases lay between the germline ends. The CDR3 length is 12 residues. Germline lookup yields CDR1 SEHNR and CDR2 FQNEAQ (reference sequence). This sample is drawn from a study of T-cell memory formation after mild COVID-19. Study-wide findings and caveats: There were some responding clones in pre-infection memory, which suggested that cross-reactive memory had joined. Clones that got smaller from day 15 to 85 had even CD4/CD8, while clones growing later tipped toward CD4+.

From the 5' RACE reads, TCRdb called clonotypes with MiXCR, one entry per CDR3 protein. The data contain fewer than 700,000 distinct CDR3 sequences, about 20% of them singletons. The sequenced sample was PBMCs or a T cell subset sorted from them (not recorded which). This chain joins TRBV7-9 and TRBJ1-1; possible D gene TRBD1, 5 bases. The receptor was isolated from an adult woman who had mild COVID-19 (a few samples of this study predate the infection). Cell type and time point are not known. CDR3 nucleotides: TGTGCCAGCAGCTTAGTGGAGGGACAAGCTTTCTTT. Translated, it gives CASSLVEGQAFF.